The rows below give T cell receptor beta chains drawn from one sample of a study of shared clonotypes between healthy human individuals. TCRdb keeps only in-frame clones here, not all; method: immunoSEQ multiplex PCR. The sample yields about 680,000 clones, 55% to 75% seen once. The specimen was memory CD4+ T cells sorted from blood. Receptors were obtained from a woman aged 30 to 39 in good health. CDR3s include the opening cysteine and the closing phenylalanine or tryptophan. D genes are given only for firm matches. Expanded clones are given a class, and other clones once, few, many or no size at all.

abundance,j_gene,len,v_gene,d_gene,CDR3aa,CDR3nt
.,TRBJ2-3,14,TRBV7-9,.,CASRERAGTDTQYF,TGTGCCAGCAGGGAGAGGGCCGGCACAGATACGCAGTATTTT
few,TRBJ2-7,14,TRBV5-1,.,CASRATRSSYEQYF,TGCGCCAGCAGGGCGACGAGGAGCTCCTACGAGCAGTACTTC
.,TRBJ2-5,15,TRBV4-1,TRBD1,CASSQADRAQETQYF,TGCGCCAGCAGCCAGGCGGACAGGGCCCAAGAGACCCAGTACTTC
few,TRBJ2-7,15,TRBV5-1,TRBD1,CASSLGDSGSYEQYF,TGCGCCAGCAGCTTGGGGGACAGTGGCTCCTACGAGCAGTACTTC
once,TRBJ1-6,13,TRBV27,TRBD1,CASRDRRDSPLHF,TGTGCCAGCAGGGACAGGCGGGATTCACCCCTCCACTTT
.,TRBJ1-2,15,TRBV14,.,CASSQVSTGNYGYTF,TGTGCCAGCAGCCAAGTTTCGACGGGCAACTATGGCTACACCTTC
.,TRBJ2-7,17,TRBV28,.,CASSPSFVGGARYEQYF,TGTGCCAGCAGTCCCTCTTTCGTTGGGGGCGCTCGCTACGAGCAGTACTTC
.,TRBJ2-5,13,TRBV6-1,.,CASSEQGSETQYF,TGTGCCAGCAGTGAACAGGGCTCAGAGACCCAGTACTTC
few,TRBJ2-6,16,TRBV19,TRBD1,CASSGTGKAGANVLTF,TGTGCCAGTAGCGGGACAGGGAAGGCTGGGGCCAACGTCCTGACTTTC
.,TRBJ2-7,16,TRBV23-1,.,CASVVPVYSLTNEQYF,TGCGCCAGCGTGGTCCCGGTGTACTCCCTAACCAACGAGCAGTACTTC
few,TRBJ1-3,11,TRBV20-1,.,CSASSGNTIYF,TGCAGTGCTAGTAGCGGAAACACCATATATTTT
many,TRBJ2-1,15,TRBV28,.,CASSLLSGGRAGQFF,TGTGCCAGCAGTTTATTGAGCGGAGGCAGGGCGGGGCAGTTCTTC
.,TRBJ2-7,11,TRBV20-1,TRBD2,CSAPSGYEQYF,TGCAGTGCTCCTAGCGGATACGAGCAGTACTTC
.,TRBJ2-7,14,TRBV18,.,CASSPEAGSGEQYF,TGTGCCAGCTCACCAGAGGCAGGGTCGGGCGAGCAGTACTTC
.,TRBJ1-2,13,TRBV5-1,TRBD1,CASSLTGVYGYTF,TGCGCCAGCAGCTTGACAGGGGTTTATGGCTACACCTTC
.,TRBJ2-3,18,TRBV11-2,TRBD2,CASSSFPTYIAGGIVRYF,TGTGCCAGCAGCTCCTTCCCAACTTATATAGCGGGAGGAATTGTGCGGTATTTT
.,TRBJ2-4,16,TRBV9,.,CASSVGGVGSKNIQYF,TGTGCCAGCAGCGTAGGGGGAGTAGGGTCCAAAAACATTCAGTACTTC
.,TRBJ1-4,16,TRBV4-2,.,CASSQVAPGPNEKLFF,TGTGCCAGCAGCCAAGTTGCCCCGGGACCTAATGAAAAACTGTTTTTT
.,TRBJ2-5,16,TRBV7-2,TRBD2,CASSLSRLAGVETQYF,TGTGCCAGCAGCTTATCGAGACTAGCGGGAGTGGAGACCCAGTACTTC
once,TRBJ2-7,12,TRBV28,.,CASSPPAKKQYF,TGTGCCAGCAGTCCCCCGGCAAAAAAGCAGTACTTC
.,TRBJ1-2,16,TRBV28,.,CASSGPGARTNYGYTF,TGTGCCAGCAGCGGCCCGGGGGCGCGCACCAACTATGGCTACACCTTC
.,TRBJ2-5,12,TRBV11-2,.,CASSLESETQYF,TGTGCCAGCAGCTTAGAATCGGAGACCCAGTACTTC
.,TRBJ1-1,14,TRBV5-1,.,CASSATTQGIEAFF,TGCGCCAGCAGCGCAACCACTCAGGGGATTGAAGCTTTCTTT
.,TRBJ2-7,13,TRBV7-2,.,CASSSRTPTEQYF,TGTGCCAGCAGCTCGCGGACTCCGACCGAGCAGTACTTC
.,TRBJ2-5,13,TRBV11-2,.,CASSVSPQETQYF,TGTGCCAGCAGCGTATCGCCCCAAGAGACCCAGTACTTC